This T cell receptor (beta chain) was observed in a study of cytomegalovirus exposure and HLA in healthy donors listed by TCRdb under 2017. About the full investigation: An earlier analysis of several hundred of the donors reported more than 250 Gb of sequence data and 120 million or so unique TCR beta sequences from about 179 million T cells. Alongside the repertoire data, information on donor age, sex, ethnicity and CMV serostatus was compiled. An earlier analysis of 587 of the donors used high-throughput TCR beta sequencing to judge whether each TCR beta V gene segment behaved as functional or pseudogenic. Every repertoire in the discovery cohort had been generated on one and the same sequencing platform. Approximately 300 gigabases of sequencing data and about 92 million unique TCR sequences made up an early release that covered 500 to 650 HLA-typed donors. Rather than drawing on any new phenotypic data, the later analysis identified candidate immune exposures from TCR beta sequences and the way those sequences occurred across donors. The aim of the study was to test whether cataloging public T cell receptors could identify signatures of past pathogen exposure. Typing coverage varied by locus: about 629-630 donors for A, B, C, DRB1 and DQB1; roughly 500 for DQA1; some 610 for DPA1; fewer than 480 for DPB1. Among some 410 genotyped donors of the cohort, an average of about 240,000 unique TCR beta nucleotide sequences was sequenced per donor, of which 15% to 20% were non-productive. Among the approximately 420 genotyped donors, around 79% belonged to the genetic ancestry cluster associated with self-reported Caucasian donors. To predict cytomegalovirus infection status, the study combined high-throughput TCR immunosequencing, statistical association of individual TCRs with disease status, and machine learning. A later genetic analysis took genome-wide SNP genotypes for about three fifths of the 666 donors and used that subset as a discovery cohort. Besides the first cohort of hundreds of subjects, a separate validation cohort made up of some 110 different subjects was used. Roughly five DR-DQ haplotypes were handled as single units for association and clustering, since linkage in the cohort was strong. The T cell repertoires of 700 or so subjects were profiled by immunosequencing and related to cytomegalovirus serostatus. Both class I and class II loci were covered by HLA typing, at four-digit resolution. To study patterns of TCR occurrence, a later analysis re-analyzed previously published TCR beta repertoires from several hundred donors and added high-resolution HLA genotyping. Summary of the overall study and its limitations: Most CMV-associated TCR beta chains appeared to be HLA-restricted in a later analysis, and the HLA associations seemed to be driven largely by CMV exposure. Only TCR beta chains were sequenced in this cohort, and the absence of alpha or paired-chain data limited detectable features. Specific HLA alleles were associated with roughly 16,000 TCR beta sequences at a false discovery rate of 0.05 in a later analysis. A further reported finding was that TCR beta sequences accurately predicted the HLA-A and HLA-B alleles for most subjects in the first cohort. In a later analysis, HLA-associated TCR beta chains showed more clonal expansion and lower generation probabilities than non-associated chains that were equally common. When HLA alleles, especially DR and DQ, strongly co-occurred, attributing TCR associations to individual alleles was difficult. Because some donors lacked HLA typing at each locus, the association tests relied only on the typed subset. A later analysis found that TCR association rates varied across HLA loci, with DRB1 alleles showing the most associated TCRs and HLA-C alleles the fewest. A total of 150 or so TCR beta chains were listed by the study as associated with cytomegalovirus. According to a later analysis, parvovirus B19, influenza, CMV and Epstein-Barr virus appeared linked to several top co-occurrence clusters. The classifier was reported to diagnose cytomegalovirus status with high specificity and sensitivity in both the original cohort and the validation cohort. Across donors, most TCR sequences were observed very rarely, whereas some public TCRs were present in many individuals. Correlated functional status among segregating V segments might be attributable to linkage disequilibrium, but an unknown experimental factor could not be ruled out. V-gene and J-gene trimming of TCR beta chains was associated with a missense DCLRE1C variant in a later genetic analysis, and the association was replicated in an independent cohort. An earlier analysis of some 590 of the donors showed that most TCR beta V segments appeared in productive rearrangements either about 90% or about 30% of the time, which broadly matched IMGT annotations. Sequencing depth was assumed to be roughly uniform across donors in the presence/absence analyses, though that assumption may not hold. Three of the identified cytomegalovirus-associated TCR beta chains were confirmed in vitro to be specific for cytomegalovirus antigens. Some IMGT-functional V segments, including TRBV6-2 and TRBV6-3, could not be told apart with the 87-base-pair reads, so those segments were excluded. A group of highly shared sequence variants was considered likely to be a technical artifact of the sequencing pipeline. For the cohort, immune exposure information was limited to CMV serostatus. Compared with the approximately 670-donor mean, donors in an Asian-associated ancestry cluster had fewer N-insertions in productive TCRs, according to a later genetic analysis. It was suggested by the authors that the approach could potentially be generalized to other disease states and immunological phenotypes. The earlier analysis of approximately 590 of the donors excluded some 16 rarely observed V segments, including chromosome 9 orphons, because counts were too low.

The CDR1 and CDR2 encoded by the germline V gene (reference sequence) are LNHDA and SQIVND. Trimming removed 6 bases from V and 5 bases from J; the gene matches leave 11 bases unexplained. From cysteine to phenylalanine, the CDR3 is 17 amino acids long. Of all the DNA, just the CDR3 is kept, 51 bases in frame from base 1. Libraries were made using the immunoSEQ multiplex PCR assay. The multiplex PCR relied on a mix of 60 forward primers for TCR Vbeta segments and 13 reverse primers for TCR Jbeta segments. A multiplex PCR assay on genomic DNA amplified the CDR3 region of rearranged TCR beta genes. On the Illumina HiSeq System, the amplified TCR beta libraries were sequenced as 87-base-pair reads. As for how the authors treated the data: A later analysis counted 75 million to 100 million unique TCR beta chains across the 690 or so repertoires, and approximately 11 million of these chains were shared by at least two donors. To remove PCR and sequencing errors, raw reads were error-corrected and collapsed into unique sequences using a nearest-neighbor algorithm that merged closely related sequences. V, D and J gene segments were assigned by aligning CDR3 sequences to IMGT reference sequences. For a sequence to be retained, a match of at least six nucleotides to both a V gene segment and a J gene segment was required. Rearrangements were called productive when the CDR3 lacked stop codons and stayed in frame with V and J; all others were non-productive. Following IMGT convention, CDR3 was defined as the stretch from the second conserved V-encoded cysteine to the conserved J-encoded phenylalanine. The earlier analysis of about 560 of the donors excluded any sequence lacking an unambiguous match to a single V gene segment. In an earlier analysis of about 590 of the donors, a V segment was called functional when productive rearrangements were above 56.7%, and segregating when the standard deviation between donors exceeded 5%. A statistical classification framework was developed to diagnose cytomegalovirus status using the catalog of TCR beta chain sequences. V and J gene assignment, in a later analysis, came from comparing TCR nucleotide sequences with IMGT/GENE-DB human TR gene sequences. Using the TCRdist pipeline, a later analysis assigned CDR3 sequences along with most-parsimonious VDJ recombination scenarios. A later analysis defined each TCR beta chain by its CDR3 amino acid sequence plus V-gene family, and excluded reads lacking a unique V-gene family. In a later analysis, approximately 640 highly shared, low-generation-probability nucleotide sequences were removed to address suspected cross-contamination and a sequencing artifact. In a later analysis, a clonal expansion index for each public chain was calculated from normalized within-repertoire ranks of inferred template counts. Generation probabilities in a later analysis came from a VDJ recombination model fitted to out-of-frame rearrangements, and those results were checked against IGoR. A later analysis scored TCR-TCR, TCR-HLA and TCR-CMV co-occurrence with hypergeometric tests, applying a repertoire-size bias correction to TCR pairs. A later analysis estimated false discovery rates by permuting HLA or CMV assignments 20 times. In a later analysis, co-occurring TCRs were grouped using DBSCAN, with TCRdist sequence similarity added in when clustering inside HLA-allele-positive subsets. Repertoires with fewer than 30,000 or more than 120,000 public chains were left out of co-occurrence clustering, as were five repertoires with anomalous nucleotide sharing. As stored in TCRdb, this immuneACCESS dataset retains in-frame rearrangements with V and J assigned. A fraction of the clones does not appear; measured against another copy, unresolved V genes explain less than half of the discrepancy, and the remainder lacks a known reason. V, J and clone size were drawn from that table, and D and trimming were deduced from the DNA. This sample holds under 200,000 clones; approximately 67% were observed only once. The top ten clonotypes cover less than 5% of the sample.

The table lists this clone with a few counts. Its target antigen remains unknown. The record has no base qualities; no much larger clone is one base away. The cohort consisted of fewer than 700 healthy bone marrow donors. At the time of sampling, all cohort members were nominally healthy, though unrecorded immune exposures were likely present. The donor was CMV seropositive and was included in the group of 250 to 350 seropositive cohort members. A peripheral blood sample was provided by each donor, and peripheral blood mononuclear cells were used for TCR beta sequencing. Genomic DNA was extracted from the blood cell samples with the Qiagen DNeasy Blood Extraction Kit.

The receptor was derived from a woman between 18 and 30 years old in good health and CMV-seropositive. What was sequenced was PBMCs. This chain is built from TRBV19 and TRBJ2-1, with 12 bases aligning to TRBD2. The nucleotides read TGTGCCAGTAGGAGGGGGGCTAGCGGGGGGGCGCACAATGAGCAGTTCTTC. Its protein product is CASRRGASGGAHNEQFF.